This TCR beta chain emerged from a study of shared clonotypes between healthy human individuals. The CDR3 is 15 amino acids. Unmatched junction bases numbered 8, after V lost 5 bases and J lost 7 bases. Germline V gene data show CDR1 as SGHRS and CDR2 as YFSETQ. Findings and caveats of the study: Naive CD4 clonotypes overlapped across a few donors at approximately 5.3%. Naive subsets tended to show greater estimated richness than memory subsets.

Profiled with immunoSEQ multiplex PCR; TCRdb holds only in-frame clones, not every one. The sample has a few hundred thousand clones; roughly 70% are singletons. Regarding this clone: Its antigen is as yet unknown.

Sequencing was performed on memory CD4+ T cells sorted from blood. Stated subset: CD45RA-negative fraction. The clonotype comes from a man aged 30 to 39 in good health. This chain uses TRBV5-1 with TRBJ2-2; 10 nucleotides align to TRBD1. CDR3 loop: CASSSGTGEIGELFF. CDR3 bases: TGCGCCAGCAGTTCCGGGACAGGGGAAATCGGGGAGCTGTTTTTT.